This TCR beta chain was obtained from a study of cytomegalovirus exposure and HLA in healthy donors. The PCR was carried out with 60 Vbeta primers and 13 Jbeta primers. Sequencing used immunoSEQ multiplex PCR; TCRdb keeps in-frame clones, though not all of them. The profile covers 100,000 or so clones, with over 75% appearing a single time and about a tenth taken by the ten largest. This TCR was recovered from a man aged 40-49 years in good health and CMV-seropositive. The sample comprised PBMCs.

CDR3 sequence reads: CASREGTGDFYEQYF. The CDR3, as DNA: TGTGCCAGCAGGGAAGGGACAGGAGATTTTTACGAGCAGTACTTC. The V and J genes are TRBV28 and TRBJ2-7, with TRBD1 matching over 8 bases. The CDR3 consists of 15 residues. After removal of 6 bases from V and 4 bases from J, the junction contained 11 bases not matched to a gene. CDR1 MDHEN and CDR2 SYDVKM come from the germline V gene.